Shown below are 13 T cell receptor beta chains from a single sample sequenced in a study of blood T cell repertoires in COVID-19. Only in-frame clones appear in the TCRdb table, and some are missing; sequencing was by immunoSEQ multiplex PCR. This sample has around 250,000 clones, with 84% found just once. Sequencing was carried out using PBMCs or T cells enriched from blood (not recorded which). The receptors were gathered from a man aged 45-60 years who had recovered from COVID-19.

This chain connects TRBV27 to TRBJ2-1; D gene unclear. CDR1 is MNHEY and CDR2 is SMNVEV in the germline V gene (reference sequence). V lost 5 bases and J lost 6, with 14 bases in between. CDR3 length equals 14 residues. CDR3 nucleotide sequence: TGTGCCAGCAGTCCCCTAGGTATCTCCAATGAGCAGTTCTTC. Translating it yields CASSPLGISNEQFF.

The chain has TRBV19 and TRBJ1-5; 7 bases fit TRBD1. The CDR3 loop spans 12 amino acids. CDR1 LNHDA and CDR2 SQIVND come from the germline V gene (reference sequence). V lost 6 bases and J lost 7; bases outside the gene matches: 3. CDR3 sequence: CASSRTGQPQHF. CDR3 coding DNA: TGTGCCAGTAGCCGGACAGGCCAGCCCCAGCATTTT.

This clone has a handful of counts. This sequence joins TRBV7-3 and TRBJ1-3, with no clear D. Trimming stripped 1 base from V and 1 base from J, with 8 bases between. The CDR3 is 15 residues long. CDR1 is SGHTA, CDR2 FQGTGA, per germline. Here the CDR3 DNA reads TGTGCCAGCAGCTTAATGTCGGGGTCTGGAAACACCATATATTTT. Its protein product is CASSLMSGSGNTIYF.

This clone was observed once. CDR3 amino acids: CASSPPGLETYNEQFF. The CDR3 DNA reads as TGTGCCAGCAGTCCACCGGGACTGGAAACCTACAATGAGCAGTTCTTC. This chain joins TRBV28 and TRBJ2-1; perhaps TRBD2 as D (6 bases). CDR1 MDHEN and CDR2 SYDVKM come from the germline V gene. The V end lost 5 bases, the J end lost 2 bases, and 16 bases lay between the germline ends. CDR3 length: 16 residues.

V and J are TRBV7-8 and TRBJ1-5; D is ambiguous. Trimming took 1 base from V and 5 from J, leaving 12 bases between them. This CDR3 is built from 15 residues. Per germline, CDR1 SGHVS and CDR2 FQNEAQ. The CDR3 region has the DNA TGTGCCAGCAGCTTAGAGGCGGGGTTGGATCAGCCCCAGCATTTT. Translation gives CASSLEAGLDQPQHF.

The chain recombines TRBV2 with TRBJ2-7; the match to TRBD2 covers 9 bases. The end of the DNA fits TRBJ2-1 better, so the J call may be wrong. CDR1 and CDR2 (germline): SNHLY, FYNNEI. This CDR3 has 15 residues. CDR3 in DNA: TGTGCCAGCCCACGAGGGACTAGCCGGACGGATGAGCAGTTCTTC. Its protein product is CASPRGTSRTDEQFF.

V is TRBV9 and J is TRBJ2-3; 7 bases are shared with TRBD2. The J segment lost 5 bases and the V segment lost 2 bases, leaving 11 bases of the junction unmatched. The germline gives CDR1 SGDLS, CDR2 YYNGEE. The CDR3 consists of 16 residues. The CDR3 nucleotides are TGTGCCAGCAGCGTTCTTTGGGAGGGCTCTGGAGATACGCAGTATTTT. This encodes CASSVLWEGSGDTQYF.

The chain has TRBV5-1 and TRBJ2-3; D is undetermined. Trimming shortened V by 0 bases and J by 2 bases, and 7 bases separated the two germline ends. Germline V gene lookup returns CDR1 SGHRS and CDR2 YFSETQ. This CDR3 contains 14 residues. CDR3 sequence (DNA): TGCGCCAGCAGCTTGGTGTCTCCCACAGATACGCAGTATTTT. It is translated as CASSLVSPTDTQYF.

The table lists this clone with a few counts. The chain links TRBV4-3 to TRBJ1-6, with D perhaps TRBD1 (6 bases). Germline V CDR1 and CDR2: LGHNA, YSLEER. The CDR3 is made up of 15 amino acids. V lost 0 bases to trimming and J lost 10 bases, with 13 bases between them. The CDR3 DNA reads TGCGCCAGCAGCCAAGAGCGAGGGGACAAGTCACCCCTCCACTTT. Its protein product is CASSQERGDKSPLHF.

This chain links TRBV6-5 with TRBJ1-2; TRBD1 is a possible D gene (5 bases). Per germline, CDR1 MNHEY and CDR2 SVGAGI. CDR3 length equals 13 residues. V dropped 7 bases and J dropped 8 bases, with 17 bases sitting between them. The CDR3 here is CASNPRDFWGYTF. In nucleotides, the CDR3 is TGTGCCAGCAACCCCAGGGATTTCTGGGGCTACACCTTC.

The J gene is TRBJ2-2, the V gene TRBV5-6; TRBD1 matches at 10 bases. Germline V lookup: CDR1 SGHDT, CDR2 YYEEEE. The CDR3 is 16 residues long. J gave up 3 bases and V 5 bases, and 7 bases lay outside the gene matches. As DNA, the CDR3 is TGTGCCAGCAGGATCGACAGGGGGCCGGACACCGGGGAGCTGTTTTTT. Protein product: CASRIDRGPDTGELFF.

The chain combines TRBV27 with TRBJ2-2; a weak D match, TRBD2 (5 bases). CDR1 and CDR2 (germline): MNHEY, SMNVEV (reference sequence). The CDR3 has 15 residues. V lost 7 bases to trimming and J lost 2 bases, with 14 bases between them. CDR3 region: CASTQSTTNTGELFF. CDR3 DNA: TGTGCCAGCACCCAATCGACTACTAACACCGGGGAGCTGTTTTTT.

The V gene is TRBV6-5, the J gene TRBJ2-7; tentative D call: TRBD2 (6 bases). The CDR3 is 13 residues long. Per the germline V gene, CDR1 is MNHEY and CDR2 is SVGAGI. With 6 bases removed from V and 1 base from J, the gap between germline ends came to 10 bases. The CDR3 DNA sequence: TGTGCCAGCAGCCCGGGACTTTCCTACGAGCAGTACTTC. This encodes CASSPGLSYEQYF.